The next 13 T cell receptor beta chains were all read from a single sample in a study of cytomegalovirus exposure and HLA in healthy donors. The PCR was carried out with 60 Vbeta primers and 13 Jbeta primers. The repertoire was sequenced with immunoSEQ multiplex PCR; TCRdb's copy has only in-frame clones and lacks some. The repertoire holds 100,000 to 150,000 clones, with just over 70% as singletons. Material: PBMCs. The receptor set was obtained from a woman aged 55-69 years in good health and CMV-seropositive.

The chain couples TRBV7-9 to TRBJ1-2, with D tentatively TRBD1 (5 bases). Germline CDR1 is SEHNR and CDR2 is FQNEAQ (reference sequence). The CDR3 sequence is 17 residues long. Between the trimmed V and J ends, which lost 0 bases and 7 bases, there was a span of 21 bases. The CDR3 nucleotides are TGTGCCAGCAGCTTAGCGATACGGGGGAAAAAGCTTTTTGGCTACACCTTC. Its protein product is CASSLAIRGKKLFGYTF.

On this clone: Other DNA sequences in this sample translate to the same CDR3. V and J are TRBV6-5 and TRBJ1-1; D gene uncertain. The CDR3 runs to 14 residues. V dropped 0 bases and J dropped 5 bases, with 10 bases sitting between them. Per the germline V gene, CDR1 is MNHEY and CDR2 is SVGAGI. The CDR3 DNA reads TGTGCCAGCAGTTACTCGCGGGGTGGGACTGAAGCTTTCTTT. It translates to CASSYSRGGTEAFF.

This clone has just one count. The genes are TRBV7-2 and TRBJ1-3; D gene ambiguous. The CDR3 length is 16 residues. In germline, CDR1 is SGHTA, CDR2 FQGNSA. Trimming removed 5 bases from V and 2 bases from J, with 16 bases in between. CDR3 in DNA: TGTGCCAGCAGCGTTTTTGGTTTTCGGGCTGGAAACACCATATATTTT. This codes for CASSVFGFRAGNTIYF.

This clone was detected only once. The V gene is TRBV7-8, the J gene TRBJ2-7; TRBD2 matches at 7 bases. Trimming at V came to 10 bases and at J to 3 bases, leaving 15 bases not matched to a gene. Looked up from germline, CDR1 is SGHVS and CDR2 is FQNEAQ. The CDR3 length is 15 residues. DNA of the CDR3: TGTGCCATCACCGTCAAGCGGGGACTGAGCTACGAGCAGTACTTC. It is translated as CAITVKRGLSYEQYF.

This chain joins TRBV19 and TRBJ2-3; TRBD1 matches 10 bases. Unmatched junction bases numbered 13, after V lost 3 bases and J lost 7 bases. CDR1 LNHDA and CDR2 SQIVND come from the germline V gene (reference sequence). This CDR3 contains 17 residues. For the CDR3, the DNA is TGTGCCAGTAGTATCGGACAGGGGGGGCCTACCGAATATACGCAGTATTTT. This translates into CASSIGQGGPTEYTQYF. The variable domain in full, with the rest retrieved from reference TRBV19 and TRBJ2-3, is DGGITQSPKYLFRKEGQNVTLSCEQNLNHDAMYWYRQDPGQGLRLIYYSQIVNDFQKGDIAEGYSVSREKKESFPLTVTSAQKNPTAFYLCASSIGQGGPTEYTQYFGPGTRLTVL.

This chain joins TRBV6-1 and TRBJ2-7; D gene uncertain. Per the germline V gene, CDR1 is MNHNS and CDR2 is SASEGT. V was shortened by 5 bases and J by 3 bases, with 2 bases between the two germline ends. There are 10 residues in the CDR3. CDR3 sequence reads: CASSLYEQYF. CDR3 coding DNA: TGTGCCAGCAGTCTCTACGAGCAGTACTTC.

V gene TRBV7-9 combines with J gene TRBJ1-1; D is uncertain. The V end lost 1 base, the J end lost 5 bases, and 8 bases lay between the germline ends. This CDR3 contains 13 residues. Germline V gene sequence: CDR1 SEHNR, CDR2 FQNEAQ (reference sequence). The CDR3 nucleotides are TGTGCCAGCAGCTTAGATCAGTGGACTGAAGCTTTCTTT. It translates to CASSLDQWTEAFF.

This chain joins TRBV5-1 and TRBJ1-6, with D perhaps matching TRBD1 (6 bases). The CDR3 runs to 17 residues. Per germline, CDR1 SGHRS and CDR2 YFSETQ. V was clipped by 0 bases and J by 7 bases, with 17 bases between them. CDR3 DNA sequence: TGCGCCAGCAGCTTGGGCCCCGGGGCAGGGGACAATTCACCCCTCCACTTT. Translation gives CASSLGPGAGDNSPLHF.

The gene calls are TRBV10-3 and TRBJ1-1, with 10 bases that match TRBD1. The CDR3 loop spans 14 amino acids. CDR1 ENHRY and CDR2 SYGVKD come from the germline V gene. V lost 7 bases and J lost 0; bases outside the gene matches: 2. The CDR3 spells CAITDRGMNTEAFF. The CDR3 nucleotides are TGTGCCATCACGGACAGGGGGATGAACACTGAAGCTTTCTTT.

This clone occurred a few times. The rearrangement uses TRBV5-3 and TRBJ2-2, with 8 nucleotides matching TRBD1. TRBV5-3 is placed among ORFs of uncertain function. The CDR3 length is 17 residues. Trimming at V came to 4 bases and at J to 4 bases, leaving 12 bases not matched to a gene. CDR3 loop: CARSEANRTGPTGELFF. The CDR3 region has the DNA TGTGCCAGAAGCGAAGCTAATCGGACAGGGCCCACCGGGGAGCTGTTTTTT.

J is TRBJ1-5 and V is TRBV6-5; maybe TRBD1 (6 bases). Trimming removed 6 bases at V and 1 base at J, with 10 bases between. The CDR3 covers 14 residues. CDR1 MNHEY and CDR2 SVGAGI come from the germline V gene. The CDR3 DNA sequence: TGTGCCAGCAGACAGGGTTTCAGCAATCAGCCCCAGCATTTT. It encodes CASRQGFSNQPQHF.

This clone was detected only a few times. The chain uses TRBV5-5 and TRBJ2-7; TRBD2 is a possible D gene (6 bases). The ends were cut back, 1 base at V and 4 bases at J, with 15 bases in the middle. The CDR3 runs 15 residues. Germline CDR1 reads SGHKS; CDR2 reads YYEKEE (reference sequence). This CDR3 reads CASSLLSGVWYEQYF. In DNA form, the CDR3 reads TGTGCCAGCAGCTTGTTGTCGGGGGTTTGGTACGAGCAGTACTTC.

In the case of this clone: Within the sample, other DNA sequences also encode this same CDR3. The chain combines TRBV4-1 with TRBJ2-7; D is perhaps TRBD1 (6 bases). This CDR3 spans 12 amino acids. Trimming shortened V by 5 bases and J by 7 bases, and 12 bases separated the two germline ends. Germline V lookup: CDR1 MGHRA, CDR2 YSYEKL. The CDR3 loop reads CASSDRLYEQYF. The CDR3 DNA is TGCGCCAGCAGCGACAGGCTCTATGAGCAGTACTTC.